Below, one T cell receptor (beta chain) is given with its context. Germline V lookup: CDR1 MNHEY, CDR2 SVGAGI. The CDR3 extends over 15 amino acids. V lost 8 bases and J lost 0, with 13 bases in between. The data were taken from a study of OX40 agonist ivuxolimab in advanced cancers. Sequencing was performed with immunoSEQ multiplex PCR; in TCRdb, only in-frame clones are kept and a portion is missing. The table has about 77,000 clones, 80% to 95% seen once. The sequence was collected from an adult with an advanced solid tumor such as melanoma, head and neck, liver or kidney cancer. V usage is TRBV6-5 and J usage is TRBJ1-4, with a tentative D call TRBD1 (6 bases). This specimen consisted of CD4+ or CD8+ T cells sorted from blood, obtained in a trial of the OX40 agonist ivuxolimab. CDR3 sequence: CASRRTATTNEKLFF. CDR3 in DNA: TGTGCCAGCCGCAGGACAGCCACAACTAATGAAAAACTGTTTTTT.